The 16 T cell receptor beta chains listed next were all sequenced from one sample in a study of blood T cell repertoires in COVID-19 (dated by TCRdb to the early 2020s). Libraries were prepared through the immunoSEQ multiplex PCR assay. TCRdb mirrors the immuneACCESS table, restricted to in-frame sequences. Some clones are absent from its copies; in checked studies, under half trace to an unresolved V gene, and the reason for the others is unknown. Recorded for this sample are approximately 220,000 clones; 65% to 85% of them occurred a single time. Roughly 2.4% of the sample is taken by the ten largest. Sequencing used peripheral blood. The source of these receptors is a woman aged 60-70 years with acute or convalescent COVID-19.

The rearrangement links TRBV6-4 to TRBJ2-5; no definite D call. The ends were cut back, 5 bases at V and 3 bases at J, with 4 bases in the middle. CDR1 MRHNA and CDR2 SNTAGT come from the germline V gene. The CDR3 runs 11 residues. The CDR3 region is CASSPKETQYF. For the CDR3, the DNA is TGTGCCAGCAGTCCAAAAGAGACCCAGTACTTC.

This clone was counted between two and nine times. J is TRBJ1-4 and V is TRBV19; D not certain. The CDR3 contains 14 residues. Germline V lookup: CDR1 LNHDA, CDR2 SQIVND (reference sequence). V dropped 3 bases and J dropped 4 bases, with 9 bases sitting between them. The CDR3 DNA is TGTGCCAGTAGTATTAGGAGAGATAATGAAAAACTGTTTTTT. As protein: CASSIRRDNEKLFF.

The V and J genes are TRBV6-5 and TRBJ1-5; D gene ambiguous. CDR3 size: 14 residues. Per germline, CDR1 MNHEY and CDR2 SVGAGI. The V and J ends lost 5 bases and 7 bases respectively, with 15 bases between them. The CDR3: CASSPTGSGQPQHF. CDR3 DNA: TGTGCCAGCAGTCCTACGGGGTCGGGCCAGCCCCAGCATTTT.

The chain joins TRBV2 to TRBJ1-1; 10 bases are shared with TRBD1. V lost 11 bases, J lost 0 bases, and 9 bases stayed unmatched. The CDR3 extends over 15 amino acids. The germline gives CDR1 SNHLY, CDR2 FYNNEI. The CDR3 nucleotides read TGTGCCCGCGACCGGGACAGGGGAGTGAACACTGAAGCTTTCTTT. As protein: CARDRDRGVNTEAFF.

This sequence joins TRBV4-1 and TRBJ1-6, with 10 bases that match TRBD1. The junction had 5 bases not matched to a gene; V was cut back by 3 bases and J by 9 bases. The germline gives CDR1 MGHRA, CDR2 YSYEKL. CDR3 size: 15 residues. As DNA, the CDR3 is TGCGCCAGCAGCCAGGGACAGGGGCTCACTTCACCCCTCCACTTT. Its translation is CASSQGQGLTSPLHF.

The rearrangement joins TRBV5-4 to TRBJ1-6; 7 nucleotides line up with TRBD1. This CDR3 is 15 amino acids long. After removal of 3 bases from V and 5 bases from J, the junction contained 5 bases not matched to a gene. The V gene's germline CDR1 is SGHNT and CDR2 YYREEE (reference sequence). CDR3 loop: CASSSAGQHNSPLHF. CDR3 in DNA: TGTGCCAGCAGCTCTGCGGGACAGCATAATTCACCCCTCCACTTT.

The genes are TRBV7-6 and TRBJ2-5; D may be TRBD2 (7 bases). Germline V gene lookup returns CDR1 SGHVS and CDR2 FNYEAQ. The CDR3 sequence is 15 residues long. V lost 0 bases and J 5 bases, leaving 13 bases between the germline ends. This CDR3 reads CASSLAAGAGETQYF. Written as DNA, the CDR3 is TGTGCCAGCAGCTTAGCGGCGGGGGCTGGGGAGACCCAGTACTTC.

Note on this clone: Other nucleotide sequences from this sample produce the same CDR3. This chain links TRBV19 with TRBJ1-5; D is ambiguous. The V end was cut by 1 base, the J end by 3 bases, with 4 bases between. The CDR3 runs 13 residues. The germline CDR1 and CDR2 sequences are LNHDA and SQIVND (reference sequence). Here the CDR3 reads CASSIVYNQPQHF. Written as DNA, the CDR3 is TGTGCCAGTAGTATAGTTTACAATCAGCCCCAGCATTTT. Full variable domain (missing parts from reference TRBV19 and TRBJ1-5): DGGITQSPKYLFRKEGQNVTLSCEQNLNHDAMYWYRQDPGQGLRLIYYSQIVNDFQKGDIAEGYSVSREKKESFPLTVTSAQKNPTAFYLCASSIVYNQPQHFGDGTRLSIL.

This clone was counted between two and nine times. The chain is built from TRBV5-4 and TRBJ1-2; 7 bases agree with TRBD1. The length of the CDR3 is 16 residues. Trimming took 3 bases from V and 6 from J; bases not matched to a gene: 14. Germline values: CDR1 SGHNT, CDR2 YYREEE (reference sequence). The CDR3 protein is CASSSGTDRLRDGYTF. CDR3 bases: TGTGCCAGCAGCTCGGGGACAGACCGTTTAAGGGATGGCTACACCTTC.

The chain couples TRBV5-6 to TRBJ1-1; 10 bases are shared with TRBD1. With 3 bases clipped from V and 6 bases from J, the junction kept 14 bases outside the gene matches. In germline, CDR1 is SGHDT, CDR2 YYEEEE. This CDR3 spans 17 amino acids. CDR3 protein: CASSSSGTGATWAEAFF. CDR3 DNA sequence: TGTGCCAGCAGCTCCTCCGGGACAGGGGCTACATGGGCTGAAGCTTTCTTT.

This rearrangement joins TRBV7-8 to TRBJ2-2; TRBD1 is a possible D gene (5 bases). Germline V gives CDR1 SGHVS, CDR2 FQNEAQ. Trimming pared 4 bases from V and 1 base from J, leaving 13 bases between. The CDR3 extends over 16 amino acids. The CDR3 DNA reads TGTGCCAGCAGCTGGCAGGGAATGAAGAACACCGGGGAGCTGTTTTTT. This translates into CASSWQGMKNTGELFF.

Comments on this clone: Other DNA variants within this sample encode the same CDR3. The V gene is TRBV9, the J gene TRBJ2-3, with D possibly TRBD2 on 7 matching bases. Per germline, CDR1 SGDLS and CDR2 YYNGEE. Deletions cut 0 bases from V and 3 bases from J, with 11 bases between. The CDR3 is 15 amino acids. The CDR3 reads CASSVGGGPTDTQYF. CDR3 sequence (DNA): TGTGCCAGCAGCGTAGGGGGGGGCCCAACAGATACGCAGTATTTT.

The genes are TRBV7-2 and TRBJ1-6; D is unresolved. The V gene lost 5 bases and the J gene lost 13 bases, with 24 bases spanning the gap. Looked up from germline, CDR1 is SGHTA and CDR2 is FQGNSA. This CDR3 comprises 16 residues. The DNA for the CDR3 is TGTGCCAGCAGCATAACCGGGATCGCCGTTTTGACGCCCCTCCACTTT. It yields the protein CASSITGIAVLTPLHF.

The chain recombines TRBV18 with TRBJ1-2; 7 bases line up with TRBD1. The CDR3 has 14 amino acids. The ends lost 1 base at V and 8 bases at J; junction bases unmatched: 7. Germline lookup yields CDR1 KGHSH and CDR2 LQKENI. CDR3 amino acids: CASSPLVTGEGYTF. Here the CDR3 DNA reads TGTGCCAGCTCACCACTTGTAACAGGGGAGGGCTACACCTTC. The whole variable domain, filled in from reference TRBV18 and TRBJ1-2, reads NAGVMQNPRHLVRRRGQEARLRCSPMKGHSHVYWYRQLPEEGLKFMVYLQKENIIDESGMPKERFSAEFPKEGPSILRIQQVVRGDSAAYFCASSPLVTGEGYTFGSGTRLTVV.

This clone has a single count. This chain connects TRBV28 to TRBJ1-2, with 7 bases lining up with TRBD1. The CDR3 is 15 residues long. Germline trimming cut 6 bases from V and 4 bases from J; bases unmatched to any gene: 11. In germline, CDR1 is MDHEN, CDR2 SYDVKM. The CDR3 region has the DNA TGTGCCAGCAGCCCGCGACAGGGAATTACCTATGGCTACACCTTC. Its translation: CASSPRQGITYGYTF.

The chain recombines TRBV2 with TRBJ1-1; 7 bases fit TRBD1. The V gene's germline CDR1 is SNHLY and CDR2 FYNNEI. The CDR3 covers 15 residues. J gave up 6 bases and V 6 bases, and 13 bases lay outside the gene matches. CDR3 protein: CASRSSQGGIAEAFF. The DNA of the CDR3 is TGTGCCAGCAGGAGTTCGCAGGGGGGAATCGCTGAAGCTTTCTTT.